The entry that follows covers one TCR beta chain sequence. What it binds is unknown. Though nominally healthy at sampling, donors likely had unrecorded immune exposures. Use of 60 Vbeta and 13 Jbeta primers characterized the PCR. The table came from immunoSEQ multiplex PCR; TCRdb's copy has only in-frame clones and leaves some out. This table holds fewer than 100,000 clones, about three quarters found once. The sample is drawn from a study of cytomegalovirus exposure and HLA in healthy donors. Findings and caveats of the study: Within an earlier analysis, most TCR beta V segments proved productive either about 87% or about 30% of the time. The listing of 150 to 200 TCR beta chains classed them as cytomegalovirus-associated.

This CDR3 contains 16 residues. Germline CDR1 reads SGHRS; CDR2 reads YFSETQ. The V and J ends lost 4 bases and 1 base, in that order; junction bases with no gene match: 5. Sequences were obtained from PBMCs. The chain joins TRBV5-1 to TRBJ2-3; 11 bases fit TRBD1. This TCR was recovered from a male donor in good health and CMV-seronegative. DNA for the CDR3: TGCGCCAGCAGCCGGGGACAGGGGGTTCGCACAGATACGCAGTATTTT. It yields the protein CASSRGQGVRTDTQYF.